Shown below are 25 T cell receptor beta chains from a single sample sequenced in a study of immune evolution from preneoplasia to lung adenocarcinoma. Repertoires were generated with immunoSEQ multiplex PCR, while TCRdb's copy carries only in-frame clones and drops some. This sample has over 1,500 clones, with about 88% found just once. What was sequenced was FFPE tissue from an adenomatous hyperplasia lung lesion. Subset specified: atypical adenomatous hyperplasia (AAH), lung preneoplasia. The receptors originated from a donor older than 65 with lung adenocarcinoma.

To note about this clone: Sequence at one end of the junction differs from germline and may be a read error. This rearrangement joins TRBV6-5 to TRBJ2-1; TRBD2 aligns across 8 bases. CDR3 size: 14 residues. The germline V gene encodes CDR1 MNHEY and CDR2 SVGAGI. CDR3 amino acids: CASCYSPTSGYQFF. The CDR3 DNA follows: TGTGCCAGCTGTTATTCCCCTACTAGCGGATATCAGTTCTTC.

This clone has just a few counts. V gene TRBV6-6 combines with J gene TRBJ1-2; 9 positions match TRBD1. Trimming removed 5 bases from V and 8 bases from J; junction bases left unmatched: 12. Per germline, CDR1 MNHNY and CDR2 SVGAGI (reference sequence). This CDR3 is 15 amino acids long. The CDR3 DNA is TGTGCCAGCAGTCTCCGGGACAGGGTGTCCGGCGGCTACACCTTC. Its protein product is CASSLRDRVSGGYTF.

The chain joins TRBV5-6 to TRBJ2-7; maybe TRBD2 (7 bases). Trimming took off 0 bases at V and 7 bases at J, with 14 bases between the two ends. This CDR3 has 14 residues. CDR1 and CDR2 from the germline V gene are SGHDT and YYEEEE. CDR3 nucleotides: TGTGCCAGCAGCTTGGCTGGGGGGGCTCAGGAGCAGTACTTC. The encoded protein is CASSLAGGAQEQYF.

The chain recombines TRBV30 with TRBJ2-3; TRBD1 aligns across 10 bases. V lost 4 bases, J lost 5 bases, and 12 bases stayed unmatched. Germline CDR1 reads GTSNPN; CDR2 reads SVGIG (reference sequence). CDR3 length: 16 amino acids. The CDR3 DNA sequence: TGTGCCTGGACCGGTGGAGACAGGGGGCTTGGAGATACGCAGTATTTT. The encoded protein is CAWTGGDRGLGDTQYF. The full variable domain, with the rest looked up from reference TRBV30 and TRBJ2-3, is SQTIHQWPATLVQPVGSPLSLECTVEGTSNPNLYWYRQAAGRGLQLLFYSVGIGQISSEVPQNLSASRPQDRQFILSSKKLLLSDSGFYLCAWTGGDRGLGDTQYFGPGTRLTVL.

This chain joins TRBV9 and TRBJ2-1; D call uncertain. Germline CDR1 and CDR2: SGDLS and YYNGEE. The CDR3 totals 13 residues. Trimming left V 0 bases short and J 8 bases short, with 9 bases between. CDR3 coding DNA: TGTGCCAGCAGCGTAGGATCCAGTGATGAGCAGTTCTTC. Translation: CASSVGSSDEQFF.

The chain links TRBV19 to TRBJ2-1, with a possible D match to TRBD1 (5 bases). The CDR3 is 11 amino acids. The ends were cut back, 10 bases at V and 13 bases at J, with 17 bases in the middle. The germline V gene encodes CDR1 LNHDA and CDR2 SQIVND (reference sequence). This chain's CDR3 is CATERGRTQFF. As DNA, the CDR3 is TGTGCCACTGAAAGGGGAAGGACCCAGTTCTTC.

This clone occurred once. The gene calls are TRBV7-2 and TRBJ2-7; D is ambiguous. Trimming took 1 base from V and 0 from J, leaving 7 bases between them. The CDR3 is made up of 14 amino acids. CDR1 and CDR2 from the germline V gene are SGHTA and FQGNSA. Written as DNA, the CDR3 is TGTGCCAGCAGCTTAGACCGGGCCTCCTACGAGCAGTACTTC. Its protein is CASSLDRASYEQYF.

For this clone: Different DNA sequences within this sample yield the same CDR3. V gene TRBV30 combines with J gene TRBJ1-3, with a weak D call TRBD1 (6 bases). The CDR3 spans 13 residues. Germline V gives CDR1 GTSNPN, CDR2 SVGIG (reference sequence). Trimming removed 5 bases at V and 4 bases at J, with 12 bases between. In DNA form, the CDR3 reads TGTGCCTGGTCTACGGGGGCAGGAAACACCATATATTTT. Translation gives CAWSTGAGNTIYF.

The chain has TRBV29-1 and TRBJ1-1, with TRBD1 identical over 8 bases. V was pared by 7 bases and J by 0 bases, with 4 bases of the junction left unmatched. Germline V lookup: CDR1 SQVTM, CDR2 ANQGSEA. The CDR3 has 13 residues. The CDR3 DNA sequence: TGCAGCGCCGACAGGGGACTGAACACTGAAGCTTTCTTT. Protein sequence: CSADRGLNTEAFF.

V usage is TRBV19 and J usage is TRBJ2-5; D call uncertain. Germline loops: CDR1 LNHDA, CDR2 SQIVND (reference sequence). This CDR3 contains 12 residues. Trimming cost V 2 bases and J 5 bases, with 6 bases left between them. This CDR3 is CASSITRETQYF. The CDR3 bases are TGTGCCAGTAGTATAACCCGGGAGACCCAGTACTTC.

Within the sample, this clone is large. Relative to the germline gene, one junction end is altered; a read error may explain this. The V and J genes are TRBV7-7 and TRBJ2-1, with D possibly being TRBD1 (6 bases). This CDR3 has 13 residues. Germline CDR1 SSHAT, CDR2 FNYEAQ (reference sequence). The CDR3 region has the DNA TGTGCTAGCAGCTTAGACAGGTTCGATGAGCAGTTCTTC. This encodes CASSLDRFDEQFF.

The chain combines TRBV28 with TRBJ1-5; TRBD1 matches at 8 bases. The CDR3 consists of 15 residues. CDR1 is MDHEN, CDR2 SYDVKM, per germline. V lost 6 bases, J lost 5 bases, and 9 bases stayed unmatched. DNA for the CDR3: TGTGCCAGCAGGCCGACAGGGGCCGAGGATCAGCCCCAGCATTTT. This encodes CASRPTGAEDQPQHF.

The chain links TRBV5-1 to TRBJ2-6, with a possible D match to TRBD2 (6 bases). Germline V gene lookup returns CDR1 SGHRS and CDR2 YFSETQ. CDR3 length: 21 amino acids. The ends were cut back, 4 bases at V and 0 bases at J, with 26 bases in the middle. CDR3 bases: TGCGCCAGCAGCCCGGAGGGGACGACCAGAAAGGATGCCTCTGGGGCCAACGTCCTGACTTTC. As protein: CASSPEGTTRKDASGANVLTF. The full variable domain, rest sourced from reference TRBV5-1 and TRBJ2-6, is KAGVTQTPRYLIKTRGQQVTLSCSPISGHRSVSWYQQTPGQGLQFLFEYFSETQRNKGNFPGRFSGRQFSNSRSEMNVSTLELGDSALYLCASSPEGTTRKDASGANVLTFGAGSRLTVL.

The chain is built from TRBV9 and TRBJ1-1; D call uncertain. Trimming shortened V by 3 bases and J by 1 base, and 13 bases separated the two germline ends. From germline, CDR1 is SGDLS and CDR2 YYNGEE. CDR3 size: 15 residues. The CDR3 region is CASSAEAEPNTEAFF. Written as DNA, the CDR3 is TGTGCCAGCAGCGCTGAAGCAGAGCCGAACACTGAAGCTTTCTTT. Combining the CDR3 with reference TRBV9 and TRBJ1-1 gives the whole variable domain DSGVTQTPKHLITATGQRVTLRCSPRSGDLSVYWYQQSLDQGLQFLIQYYNGEERAKGNILERFSAQQFPDLHSELNLSSLELGDSALYFCASSAEAEPNTEAFFGQGTRLTVV.

The chain joins TRBV25-1 to TRBJ2-7; D ambiguous. Trimming cost V 3 bases and J 5 bases, with 17 bases left between them. The CDR3 has 15 amino acids. The germline V gene encodes CDR1 MGHDK and CDR2 SYGVNS. DNA for the CDR3: TGTGCCAGCAGTGACCCCACGGATCTGTTGAACGAGCAGTACTTC. Its translation is CASSDPTDLLNEQYF.

The chain carries TRBV15 and TRBJ2-7; no definite D call. The CDR3 spans 17 residues. Germline loops: CDR1 LNHNV, CDR2 YYDKDF (reference sequence). Deletions cut 0 bases from V and 2 bases from J, with 17 bases between. CDR3 bases: TGTGCCACCAGCAGAGATCTGTCGGGCCCGGGTACCTACGAGCAGTACTTC. Amino acid sequence: CATSRDLSGPGTYEQYF.

The chain carries TRBV30 and TRBJ1-3; D may be TRBD1 (5 bases). Germline loops: CDR1 GTSNPN, CDR2 SVGIG (reference sequence). This CDR3 contains 16 residues. V was cut by 0 bases and J by 0 bases, with 12 bases left in between. CDR3 residues: CAWSVPRQSSGNTIYF. CDR3 DNA: TGTGCCTGGAGTGTACCGAGACAGTCCTCTGGAAACACCATATATTTT.

The chain links TRBV28 to TRBJ2-2; the D gene is possibly TRBD2 (5 bases). The germline V gene encodes CDR1 MDHEN and CDR2 SYDVKM. The CDR3 has 14 residues. The V gene lost 6 bases and the J gene lost 0 bases, with 8 bases spanning the gap. The CDR3, as DNA: TGTGCCAGCAGGCAGCGGTCGAACACCGGGGAGCTGTTTTTT. This encodes CASRQRSNTGELFF.

This chain links TRBV19 with TRBJ2-2; 14 bases map to TRBD2. The CDR3 consists of 19 residues. V gave up 6 bases and J gave up 7 bases; unmatched junction bases: 16. Germline values: CDR1 LNHDA, CDR2 SQIVND (reference sequence). The CDR3 loop reads CASSNPGLAGVRKRGELFF. CDR3 in DNA: TGTGCCAGTAGCAACCCGGGACTAGCGGGAGTGCGTAAACGCGGGGAGCTGTTTTTT.

The chain links TRBV11-2 to TRBJ1-1; D remains ambiguous. CDR3 size: 13 residues. The germline gives CDR1 SGHAT, CDR2 FQNNGV. Trimming left V 1 base short and J 9 bases short, with 12 bases between. The CDR3 nucleotides read TGTGCCAGCAGCTTAGGGAGAACGGACCAAGCTTTCTTT. It codes for CASSLGRTDQAFF.

This chain connects TRBV9 to TRBJ1-3; possibly TRBD1 for D (5 bases). The V end was cut by 3 bases, the J end by 2 bases, with 9 bases between. Per the germline V gene, CDR1 is SGDLS and CDR2 is YYNGEE. The CDR3 is 14 residues long. As DNA, the CDR3 is TGTGCCAGCAGCGGACAGTTAGCTGGAAACACCATATATTTT. As protein: CASSGQLAGNTIYF.

The rearrangement joins TRBV11-3 to TRBJ2-3; no definite D call. Looked up from germline, CDR1 is SGHNT and CDR2 is YENEEA. V was cut by 0 bases and J by 4 bases, with 5 bases left in between. CDR3 length equals 13 residues. CDR3 in amino acids: CASSLEAADTQYF. CDR3 DNA: TGTGCCAGCAGCTTAGAGGCGGCAGATACGCAGTATTTT.

The chain employs TRBV28 and TRBJ2-7, with 9 bases matching TRBD2. V trimming: 5 bases; J trimming: 3 bases; junction bases outside the gene matches: 5. This CDR3 region has 14 residues. The germline V gene encodes CDR1 MDHEN and CDR2 SYDVKM. CDR3 nucleotides: TGTGCCAGCAGTACGAGCGGGAGGTACTACGAGCAGTACTTC. Protein: CASSTSGRYYEQYF.

The gene calls are TRBV4-1 and TRBJ1-4; D is unclear. Trimming pared 1 base from V and 8 bases from J, leaving 14 bases between. This CDR3 region has 15 residues. The germline gives CDR1 MGHRA, CDR2 YSYEKL. This CDR3 reads CASSQVESSWEKLFF. In DNA, the CDR3 is TGCGCCAGCAGCCAAGTCGAGAGCAGTTGGGAAAAACTGTTTTTT.

The J gene is TRBJ2-1, the V gene TRBV18; 9 positions agree with TRBD2. CDR3 length equals 16 residues. Trimming at V came to 6 bases and at J to 4 bases, leaving 10 bases not matched to a gene. Germline CDR1 is KGHSH and CDR2 is LQKENI. CDR3 protein: CASSPEWLAGYNEQFF. For the CDR3, the DNA is TGTGCCAGCTCCCCAGAGTGGCTAGCGGGATACAATGAGCAGTTCTTC.